This TCR beta chain was captured in a study of CD8 T cell repertoires and HIV-1 epitope variants. Study-wide context: Each of Twenty-five Gag and Nef epitope peptides stimulated a separate culture. Findings and caveats of the study: Most of the nine antigen-specific clonotypes appeared cross-reactive to autologous or escape variants.

The CDR3 runs to 13 residues. V lost 7 bases and J lost 5, with 15 bases in between. Germline values: CDR1 WSHSY, CDR2 SAAADI. As to this clone: No antigen is known for it.

The repertoire was sequenced with immunoSEQ multiplex PCR; TCRdb's copy has only in-frame clones and lacks some. The sample has under 3,000 clones; less than 80% are singletons. This TCR was recovered from a male donor with HIV. Sequencing was carried out using cultured CD8+ T cells derived from PBMCs. This chain connects TRBV10-2 to TRBJ2-7; D is unresolved. As DNA, the CDR3 is TGCGCCAGCACGAGGTTCGTAGGTAACGAGCAGTACTTC. Its translation is CASTRFVGNEQYF.